A single sample gave rise to the 32 T cell receptor beta chains below, sequenced in a study of blood T cell repertoires in COVID-19. Method: immunoSEQ multiplex PCR; TCRdb's copy keeps in-frame clones and lacks some. The sample lists some 380,000 clones; about four fifths were seen once. The sequenced sample was peripheral blood. The receptors here all came from a human donor with acute or convalescent COVID-19. The donor label of this sample is uncertain.

This clone was counted once. V gene TRBV27 combines with J gene TRBJ2-3; a weak D match, TRBD2 (6 bases). Germline CDR1 MNHEY, CDR2 SMNVEV (reference sequence). Trimming cost V 5 bases and J 1 base, with 19 bases left between them. The CDR3 has 17 residues. This CDR3 reads CASSEMGRGVRTDTQYF. In DNA form, the CDR3 reads TGTGCCAGCAGTGAGATGGGTCGCGGGGTCCGCACAGATACGCAGTATTTT.

V gene TRBV21-1 combines with J gene TRBJ2-3; the D call TRBD2 from the table was never checked on the DNA. TRBV21-1 is a documented pseudogene. This CDR3 region has 19 residues. CDR3 sequence (DNA): TGTGCCAGCAGCAGCGGTCAGCCGGGACTAGCGGGAAGCACAGATACGCAGTATTTT. Its translation is CASSSGQPGLAGSTDTQYF.

This rearrangement joins TRBV5-5 to TRBJ1-1; 9 bases fit TRBD1. Germline CDR1 SGHKS, CDR2 YYEKEE (reference sequence). Trimming at V came to 4 bases and at J to 3 bases, leaving 1 base not matched to a gene. The CDR3 runs 13 residues. CDR3 amino acids: CASSRTGDTEAFF. CDR3 DNA sequence: TGTGCCAGCAGCAGGACAGGGGACACTGAAGCTTTCTTT. The entire variable domain, with the rest obtained from reference TRBV5-5 and TRBJ1-1, is as follows: DAGVTQSPTHLIKTRGQQVTLRCSPISGHKSVSWYQQVLGQGPQFIFQYYEKEERGRGNFPDRFSARQFPNYSSELNVNALLLGDSALYLCASSRTGDTEAFFGQGTRLTVV.

This sequence joins TRBV7-9 and TRBJ2-4; D is undetermined. Per the germline V gene, CDR1 is SEHNR and CDR2 is FQNEAQ (reference sequence). The CDR3 runs 16 residues. Trimming took 4 bases from V and 0 from J, leaving 13 bases between them. CDR3 protein: CASSSTPVLAKNIQYF. As DNA, the CDR3 is TGTGCCAGCAGCTCGACTCCGGTCCTAGCCAAAAACATTCAGTACTTC.

This clone has only a few counts. The rearrangement uses TRBV6-2 or TRBV6-3 and TRBJ1-5, with D tentatively TRBD1 (5 bases). The V end lost 1 base, the J end lost 4 bases, and 11 bases lay between the germline ends. This CDR3 is built from 15 residues. Per germline, CDR1 MNHEY and CDR2 SVGEGT. The CDR3 DNA reads as TGTGCCAGCAGTTACTTCGGCACAGGAAATCAGCCCCAGCATTTT. The encoded protein is CASSYFGTGNQPQHF.

This clone was seen more than once but under ten times. The chain has TRBV7-9 and TRBJ1-3; D is possibly TRBD1 (6 bases). CDR3 size: 16 residues. Germline values: CDR1 SEHNR, CDR2 FQNEAQ (reference sequence). V dropped 5 bases and J dropped 0 bases, with 14 bases sitting between them. This CDR3 is CASSHLGQSSGNTIYF. In nucleotides, the CDR3 is TGTGCCAGCAGCCATCTCGGACAGAGCTCTGGAAACACCATATATTTT.

The rearrangement joins TRBV19 to TRBJ2-7; 7 bases map to TRBD1. Looked up from germline, CDR1 is LNHDA and CDR2 is SQIVND (reference sequence). This CDR3 is built from 15 residues. The junction had 14 bases not matched to a gene; V was cut back by 5 bases and J by 7 bases. The CDR3: CASSQLQTGQREQYF. The CDR3 DNA is TGTGCCAGTAGTCAACTTCAGACAGGGCAGCGGGAGCAGTACTTC.

The chain couples TRBV18 to TRBJ1-5; D is possibly TRBD1 (6 bases). V was pared by 4 bases and J by 2 bases, with 12 bases between. CDR1 and CDR2 (germline): KGHSH, LQKENI. The CDR3 consists of 15 residues. The CDR3 spells CASSLRQARNQPQHF. CDR3 coding DNA: TGTGCCAGCTCACTCAGACAGGCACGCAATCAGCCCCAGCATTTT.

CDR3 nucleotide sequence: TGTGCCACCAGTAATCTTCAGGGTAATGAGCAGTTCTTC. It translates to CATSNLQGNEQFF. The chain recombines TRBV15 with TRBJ2-1; a possible D gene is TRBD1 (5 bases). V lost 6 bases, J lost 7 bases, and 13 bases lay in between. CDR1 is LNHNV and CDR2 is YYDKDF in the germline V gene (reference sequence). The CDR3 has 13 residues. Using reference TRBV15 and TRBJ2-1 for the parts outside the CDR3, the full variable domain is DAMVIQNPRYQVTQFGKPVTLSCSQTLNHNVMYWYQQKSSQAPKLLFHYYDKDFNNEADTPDNFQSRRPNTSFCFLDIRSPGLGDTAMYLCATSNLQGNEQFFGPGTRLTVL.

About this clone itself: Other DNA variants within this sample encode the same CDR3. The chain has TRBV5-1 and TRBJ2-1, with D possibly being TRBD2 (6 bases). Looked up from germline, CDR1 is SGHRS and CDR2 is YFSETQ. Trimming took 5 bases from V and 4 from J, leaving 16 bases between them. This CDR3 is 15 amino acids long. DNA for the CDR3: TGCGCCAGCAGTTTCGACGGGGGTCTATACAATGAGCAGTTCTTC. It is translated as CASSFDGGLYNEQFF.

The J gene is TRBJ2-4, the V gene TRBV9; 10 bases align to TRBD2. Germline lookup yields CDR1 SGDLS and CDR2 YYNGEE. The CDR3 consists of 16 residues. With 0 bases clipped from V and 6 bases from J, the junction kept 6 bases outside the gene matches. The chain's CDR3 is CASSVALAGALNIQYF. CDR3 nucleotide sequence: TGTGCCAGCAGCGTAGCGCTAGCGGGGGCTTTAAACATTCAGTACTTC.

The genes are TRBV6-5 and TRBJ1-1; no definite D call. The germline CDR1 and CDR2 sequences are MNHEY and SVGAGI. V dropped 2 bases and J dropped 1 base, with 11 bases sitting between them. The CDR3 runs to 15 residues. This CDR3 is CASSYLGIGNTEAFF. The CDR3 nucleotides are TGTGCCAGCAGTTACCTAGGTATCGGGAACACTGAAGCTTTCTTT.

The chain links TRBV2 to TRBJ1-4, with 7 bases fitting TRBD1. CDR3 size: 14 residues. J gave up 7 bases and V 7 bases, and 9 bases lay outside the gene matches. Looked up from germline, CDR1 is SNHLY and CDR2 is FYNNEI. The CDR3 DNA reads TGTGCCAGCACTAAACAGGGGATTGCTGAAAAACTGTTTTTT. This translates into CASTKQGIAEKLFF.

The chain carries TRBV2 and TRBJ1-1, with D tentatively TRBD1 (5 bases). Trimming shortened V by 6 bases and J by 1 base, and 9 bases separated the two germline ends. This CDR3 region has 13 residues. Germline lookup yields CDR1 SNHLY and CDR2 FYNNEI. In DNA, the CDR3 is TGTGCCAGCAGGGACGACAGGAACACTGAAGCTTTCTTT. This encodes CASRDDRNTEAFF.

Remarks on this clone: The sample carries other DNA sequences with the same CDR3. The rearrangement joins TRBV6-5 to TRBJ1-4; D is unresolved. Germline V lookup: CDR1 MNHEY, CDR2 SVGAGI. Trimming took off 6 bases at V and 1 base at J, with 12 bases between the two ends. The CDR3 has 15 amino acids. DNA for the CDR3: TGTGCCAGCAGCCCCCGACGGGGAACTAATGAAAAACTGTTTTTT. This translates into CASSPRRGTNEKLFF.

This clone showed up just once. The chain recombines TRBV18 with TRBJ2-7; possibly TRBD2 for D (5 bases). CDR1 and CDR2 from the germline V gene are KGHSH and LQKENI. The ends were cut back, 6 bases at V and 5 bases at J, with 14 bases in the middle. CDR3 length: 13 amino acids. The CDR3 nucleotides read TGTGCCAGCTCCAGAGGGATTTCCGACGAGCAGTACTTC. Protein product: CASSRGISDEQYF.

CDR3 DNA sequence: TGTGCCAGCAGCTTGACAGGACCAAACTATGGCTACACCTTC. It codes for CASSLTGPNYGYTF. The chain combines TRBV7-9 with TRBJ1-2; D perhaps matches TRBD1 (6 bases). The CDR3 loop spans 14 amino acids. In germline, CDR1 is SEHNR, CDR2 FQNEAQ (reference sequence). The V and J ends lost 3 bases and 2 bases respectively, with 10 bases between them. Complete variable domain (other parts from reference TRBV7-9 and TRBJ1-2): DTGVSQNPRHKITKRGQNVTFRCDPISEHNRLYWYRQTLGQGPEFLTYFQNEAQLEKSRLLSDRFSAERPKGSFSTLEIQRTEQGDSAMYLCASSLTGPNYGYTFGSGTRLTVV.

This rearrangement joins TRBV7-9 to TRBJ2-7; D not resolved. CDR3 length: 15 residues. The V end was cut by 0 bases, the J end by 2 bases, with 11 bases between. Germline values: CDR1 SEHNR, CDR2 FQNEAQ (reference sequence). The CDR3 sequence: CASSLAAGATYEQYF. The CDR3 region has the DNA TGTGCCAGCAGCTTAGCAGCAGGCGCTACCTACGAGCAGTACTTC.

This clone was observed a handful of times. Other nucleotide sequences in the sample specify the same CDR3. The rearrangement uses TRBV3-1 (or the pseudogene TRBV3-2) and TRBJ1-1, with a tentative D call TRBD1 (5 bases). Germline V gene sequence: CDR1 LGHDT, CDR2 YNNKEL (reference sequence). Trimming pared 4 bases from V and 2 bases from J, leaving 14 bases between. The CDR3 length is 15 residues. The CDR3 reads CASSPSDRLNTEAFF. Here the CDR3 DNA reads TGTGCCAGCAGCCCCAGCGACAGACTTAACACTGAAGCTTTCTTT.

Details on this clone: At the DNA level, this CDR3 is encoded by other sequences in the same sample as well. V usage is TRBV5-8 and J usage is TRBJ1-1; D is uncertain. Trimming left V 1 base short and J 1 base short, with 14 bases between. Germline loops: CDR1 SGHTS, CDR2 YDEGEE. The CDR3 consists of 16 residues. CDR3 protein: CASSLFHSYQNTEAFF. The CDR3 DNA sequence: TGTGCCAGCAGCTTGTTTCACAGCTATCAGAACACTGAAGCTTTCTTT.

The rearrangement joins TRBV30 to TRBJ1-1; D is perhaps TRBD1 (5 bases). CDR1 and CDR2 (germline): GTSNPN, SVGIG (reference sequence). V gave up 2 bases and J gave up 5 bases, with 6 bases separating them. This CDR3 has 11 amino acids. The CDR3 here is CAWSRGTEAFF. For the CDR3, the DNA is TGTGCCTGGAGTCGGGGGACTGAAGCTTTCTTT.

The rearrangement uses TRBV2 and TRBJ2-6, with 9 bases that match TRBD1. V lost 6 bases to trimming and J lost 4 bases; unmatched junction nucleotides: 7. The CDR3 covers 16 residues. CDR1 SNHLY and CDR2 FYNNEI come from the germline V gene. CDR3 amino acids: CASSPGQGRGANVLTF. The CDR3 coding sequence is TGTGCCAGCAGCCCCGGACAGGGGAGAGGGGCCAACGTCCTGACTTTC.

This clone has more than one count but fewer than ten. J is TRBJ2-7 and V is TRBV7-9; TRBD2 matches 10 bases. The CDR3 runs to 14 residues. Looked up from germline, CDR1 is SEHNR and CDR2 is FQNEAQ (reference sequence). J was trimmed by 6 bases and V by 5 bases; bases with no gene match: 7. The CDR3, as DNA: TGTGCCAGCAGCCTCGGGCTAGCGGGGGTCGAGCAGTACTTC. Protein sequence: CASSLGLAGVEQYF.

Points on this clone: The same CDR3 can be traced to other DNA sequences in this sample. The gene calls are TRBV6-5 and TRBJ1-2, with 9 bases matching TRBD1. Trimming cost V 5 bases and J 2 bases; bases outside gene matches: 3. Germline loops: CDR1 MNHEY, CDR2 SVGAGI. There are 14 residues in the CDR3. The CDR3 bases are TGTGCCAGCAGTACCGGGACAGGGAACTATGGCTACACCTTC. Its translation is CASSTGTGNYGYTF.

J is TRBJ2-1 and V is TRBV2; D call uncertain. Germline V lookup: CDR1 SNHLY, CDR2 FYNNEI. The ends were cut back, 1 base at V and 13 bases at J, with 8 bases in the middle. This CDR3 is 11 amino acids long. The CDR3 is CASSEVRFQFF. As DNA, the CDR3 is TGTGCCAGCAGTGAAGTGAGGTTTCAGTTCTTC.

This sequence joins TRBV11-2 and TRBJ2-7; 7 positions agree with TRBD1. The germline gives CDR1 SGHAT, CDR2 FQNNGV. After removal of 0 bases from V and 5 bases from J, the junction contained 4 bases not matched to a gene. The CDR3 loop spans 14 amino acids. The CDR3 reads CASSLDLTGNEQYF. The CDR3 bases are TGTGCCAGCAGCTTAGATCTGACAGGGAACGAGCAGTACTTC.

The rearrangement links TRBV24-1 to TRBJ2-2; TRBD1 is a possible D gene (5 bases). V shed 4 bases and J shed 1 base, with 15 bases lying between them. Germline V gene lookup returns CDR1 KGHDR and CDR2 SFDVKD. The CDR3 sequence is 17 residues long. The CDR3 nucleotides read TGTGCCACCAGTGACGGTCAAGGCAGGGAGAACACCGGGGAGCTGTTTTTT. It codes for CATSDGQGRENTGELFF.

The chain uses TRBV25-1 and TRBJ2-7, with TRBD1 as a possible D gene (5 bases). There are 14 residues in the CDR3. The V end lost 2 bases, the J end lost 2 bases, and 10 bases lay between the germline ends. Germline V gives CDR1 MGHDK, CDR2 SYGVNS. The CDR3 protein is CASSETGQAYEQYF. The CDR3 DNA follows: TGTGCCAGCAGTGAAACAGGACAAGCCTACGAGCAGTACTTC.

The gene calls are TRBV10-2 and TRBJ2-4; 7 bases are shared with TRBD2. Per the germline V gene, CDR1 is WSHSY and CDR2 is SAAADI. J lost 1 base, V lost 6 bases, and 0 bases had no gene match. CDR3 length: 13 amino acids. CDR3 protein: CASRGGAKNIQYF. In DNA, the CDR3 is TGCGCCAGCAGGGGGGGGGCCAAAAACATTCAGTACTTC.

The chain is built from TRBV19 and TRBJ1-1, with 8 bases identical to TRBD1. Losses at the gene ends were 5 bases for V and 1 base for J; bases not matched to a gene: 3. Looked up from germline, CDR1 is LNHDA and CDR2 is SQIVND (reference sequence). This CDR3 is built from 14 residues. The CDR3 DNA follows: TGTGCCAGTAGTCCAGGGGGCAGGAACACTGAAGCTTTCTTT. It encodes CASSPGGRNTEAFF.

The gene calls are TRBV20-1 and TRBJ1-2; 8 nucleotides agree with TRBD1. J gave up 2 bases and V 3 bases, and 8 bases lay outside the gene matches. The CDR3 runs 15 residues. Germline V gene sequence: CDR1 DFQATT, CDR2 SNEGSKA (reference sequence). CDR3 loop: CSASGADRGNYGYTF. Written as DNA, the CDR3 is TGCAGTGCTAGTGGGGCCGACAGGGGCAACTATGGCTACACCTTC.

Worth noting for this clone: The same CDR3 also results from other DNA sequences found in this sample. This chain joins TRBV3-1 (or the pseudogene TRBV3-2) and TRBJ2-3, with D possibly being TRBD1 (5 bases). V was shortened by 0 bases and J by 8 bases, with 9 bases between the two germline ends. Germline CDR1 reads LGHDT; CDR2 reads YNNKEL (reference sequence). The CDR3 totals 13 residues. The chain's CDR3 is CASSQERQGTQYF. In nucleotides, the CDR3 is TGTGCCAGCAGCCAAGAGAGGCAGGGTACGCAGTATTTT.